This is a list of T cell receptor beta chains from one sample in a study of identical twins. TCRdb reprocessed the 5' RACE reads with MiXCR, giving one entry per CDR3 protein. This sample yields 1.5 million to 2 million distinct CDR3 sequences, of which 32% are seen a single time; roughly 0.3% belongs to the top ten. Material for sequencing was cord blood. All receptors derive from a newborn girl in good health. Both conserved end residues are part of each CDR3. A D gene is named only where the DNA matches it firmly. Some rows mark clone size as missing; the rest say once, few, many or name a class of expanded clone.

J gene: TRBJ1-4
D gene: TRBD1
clone size: .
CDR3 length: 14
V gene: TRBV10-2
CDR3 protein: CASSGQGASEKLFF
CDR3 DNA: TGCGCCAGCAGTGGACAGGGGGCGAGTGAAAAACTGTTTTTT

J gene: TRBJ2-1
D gene: TRBD2
clone size: .
CDR3 length: 12
V gene: TRBV20-1
CDR3 protein: CSAEAGTDEQFF
CDR3 DNA: TGCAGTGCTGAAGCGGGAACCGATGAGCAGTTCTTC

J gene: TRBJ1-1
D gene: .
clone size: .
CDR3 length: 12
V gene: TRBV29-1
CDR3 protein: CSVPRLNTEAFF
CDR3 DNA: TGCAGCGTTCCCCGTTTGAACACTGAAGCTTTCTTT

J gene: TRBJ2-5
D gene: .
clone size: once
CDR3 length: 14
V gene: TRBV13
CDR3 protein: CASSLRRRDNEQYF
CDR3 DNA: TGTGCCAGCAGCTTACGCCGGCGAGACAATGAGCAGTACTTC

J gene: TRBJ2-3
D gene: .
clone size: few
CDR3 length: 15
V gene: TRBV27
CDR3 protein: CASSLVGNSADTQYF
CDR3 DNA: TGTGCCAGCAGTTTGGTAGGAAACAGTGCAGATACGCAGTATTTT

J gene: TRBJ2-1
D gene: .
clone size: few
CDR3 length: 15
V gene: TRBV13
CDR3 protein: CASSNLPNSYNEQFF
CDR3 DNA: TGTGCCAGCAGTAACCTACCTAATTCCTACAATGAGCAGTTCTTC

J gene: TRBJ2-7
D gene: .
clone size: .
CDR3 length: 15
V gene: TRBV27
CDR3 protein: CASRDSRGARDEQYF
CDR3 DNA: TGTGCCAGCAGAGATTCTAGAGGCGCTCGCGACGAGCAGTACTTC

J gene: TRBJ2-1
D gene: .
clone size: few
CDR3 length: 16
V gene: TRBV28
CDR3 protein: CASRFNRISSYNEQFF
CDR3 DNA: TGTGCCAGCAGGTTTAACCGGATAAGCTCCTACAATGAGCAGTTCTTC

J gene: TRBJ2-1
D gene: TRBD1
clone size: .
CDR3 length: 13
V gene: TRBV29-1
CDR3 protein: CSGRGQGVNEQFF
CDR3 DNA: TGCAGCGGGAGGGGACAGGGTGTGAATGAGCAGTTCTTC

J gene: TRBJ2-7
D gene: TRBD2
clone size: few
CDR3 length: 18
V gene: TRBV14
CDR3 protein: CASSRTSGGLSSYNEQYF
CDR3 DNA: TGTGCCAGCAGTCGGACTAGCGGGGGCCTAAGCTCCTACAATGAGCAGTACTTC

J gene: TRBJ2-3
D gene: TRBD2
clone size: .
CDR3 length: 13
V gene: TRBV9
CDR3 protein: CASSASGRDTQYF
CDR3 DNA: TGTGCCAGCAGCGCTAGCGGGAGAGATACGCAGTATTTT

J gene: TRBJ2-7
D gene: .
clone size: .
CDR3 length: 15
V gene: TRBV4-3
CDR3 protein: CASSQDPQGPYEQYF
CDR3 DNA: TGCGCCAGCAGCCAAGACCCCCAGGGTCCCTACGAGCAGTACTTC

J gene: TRBJ2-5
D gene: TRBD2
clone size: .
CDR3 length: 17
V gene: TRBV27
CDR3 protein: CASSFLPGTSGRNEQYF
CDR3 DNA: TGTGCCAGCAGTTTCCTCCCCGGGACTAGCGGGAGAAATGAGCAGTACTTC

J gene: TRBJ2-1
D gene: TRBD2
clone size: many
CDR3 length: 17
V gene: TRBV4-1
CDR3 protein: CASSHTLAGLSLEEQFF
CDR3 DNA: TGCGCCAGCAGCCACACCCTAGCGGGCCTCAGCTTGGAGGAGCAGTTCTTC

J gene: TRBJ1-1
D gene: TRBD1
clone size: .
CDR3 length: 14
V gene: TRBV4-2
CDR3 protein: CASSQERQGSEAFF
CDR3 DNA: TGTGCCAGCAGCCAAGAGAGACAGGGATCCGAAGCTTTCTTT

J gene: TRBJ2-7
D gene: TRBD2
clone size: many
CDR3 length: 16
V gene: TRBV4-2
CDR3 protein: CASSQVLASGPYEQYF
CDR3 DNA: TGTGCCAGCAGCCAAGTATTGGCTAGCGGTCCCTACGAGCAGTACTTC

J gene: TRBJ2-7
D gene: .
clone size: many
CDR3 length: 12
V gene: TRBV10-3
CDR3 protein: CAISEPGYEQYF
CDR3 DNA: TGTGCCATCAGTGAACCGGGCTACGAGCAGTACTTC

J gene: TRBJ2-3
D gene: TRBD1
clone size: .
CDR3 length: 16
V gene: TRBV6-6
CDR3 protein: CASSYFLTGGTDTQYF
CDR3 DNA: TGTGCCAGCAGTTACTTCTTGACAGGGGGCACAGATACGCAGTATTTT

J gene: TRBJ1-4
D gene: .
clone size: .
CDR3 length: 15
V gene: TRBV20-1
CDR3 protein: CSASRRGPLGEKLFF
CDR3 DNA: TGCAGTGCTAGCCGGCGGGGGCCGTTGGGTGAAAAACTGTTTTTT

J gene: TRBJ2-7
D gene: .
clone size: .
CDR3 length: 16
V gene: TRBV28
CDR3 protein: CASITRGDRSYNEQYF
CDR3 DNA: TGTGCCAGCATAACCCGGGGGGACAGATCCTACAATGAGCAGTACTTC

J gene: TRBJ1-5
D gene: TRBD1
clone size: .
CDR3 length: 14
V gene: TRBV10-3
CDR3 protein: CAIRRDRADQPQHF
CDR3 DNA: TGTGCCATCAGGAGGGACAGGGCTGATCAGCCCCAGCATTTT

J gene: TRBJ2-3
D gene: .
clone size: .
CDR3 length: 16
V gene: TRBV7-2
CDR3 protein: CASSRGIRGSTDTQYF
CDR3 DNA: TGTGCCAGCAGCCGCGGTATTCGCGGGAGCACAGATACGCAGTATTTT

J gene: TRBJ2-7
D gene: .
clone size: .
CDR3 length: 15
V gene: TRBV7-2
CDR3 protein: CASSLSRGLGYEQYF
CDR3 DNA: TGTGCCAGCAGCTTAAGTCGCGGGCTGGGTTACGAGCAGTACTTC

J gene: TRBJ2-3
D gene: .
clone size: .
CDR3 length: 11
V gene: TRBV7-9
CDR3 protein: CASSAAYTQYF
CDR3 DNA: TGTGCCAGCAGCGCAGCTTATACGCAGTATTTT

J gene: TRBJ2-1
D gene: TRBD1
clone size: .
CDR3 length: 16
V gene: TRBV20-1
CDR3 protein: CSAKTGAPSGYNEQFF
CDR3 DNA: TGCAGTGCTAAAACAGGGGCCCCAAGCGGCTACAATGAGCAGTTCTTC

J gene: TRBJ2-1
D gene: .
clone size: .
CDR3 length: 19
V gene: TRBV7-9
CDR3 protein: CASSFRDGKLSGRYGEQFF
CDR3 DNA: TGTGCCAGCAGCTTTCGAGACGGGAAACTGAGTGGGAGGTACGGTGAGCAGTTCTTC

J gene: TRBJ1-5
D gene: TRBD1
clone size: .
CDR3 length: 14
V gene: TRBV20-1
CDR3 protein: CSASLGTANQPQHF
CDR3 DNA: TGCAGTGCTAGCCTAGGGACAGCTAATCAGCCCCAGCATTTT

J gene: TRBJ1-2
D gene: .
clone size: few
CDR3 length: 13
V gene: TRBV25-1
CDR3 protein: CASSWPSNYGYTF
CDR3 DNA: TGTGCCAGCAGTTGGCCCTCGAACTATGGCTACACCTTC

J gene: TRBJ2-1
D gene: TRBD1
clone size: few
CDR3 length: 16
V gene: TRBV2
CDR3 protein: CASSQFDRGAYNEQFF
CDR3 DNA: TGTGCCAGCAGTCAATTCGACAGGGGTGCCTACAATGAGCAGTTCTTC

J gene: TRBJ1-1
D gene: .
clone size: .
CDR3 length: 14
V gene: TRBV27
CDR3 protein: CASKGDNPKTEAFF
CDR3 DNA: TGTGCCAGTAAGGGGGACAACCCGAAAACTGAAGCTTTCTTT

J gene: TRBJ2-5
D gene: .
clone size: .
CDR3 length: 16
V gene: TRBV12-1
CDR3 protein: CASSFGGTRNEETQYF
CDR3 DNA: TGTGCCAGCAGCTTTGGGGGGACTCGCAACGAAGAGACCCAGTACTTC

J gene: TRBJ2-3
D gene: TRBD2
clone size: .
CDR3 length: 18
V gene: TRBV4-1
CDR3 protein: CASSQESSGVRGTDTQYF
CDR3 DNA: TGCGCCAGCAGCCAAGAGAGTAGCGGGGTACGGGGCACAGATACGCAGTATTTT

J gene: TRBJ1-2
D gene: TRBD1
clone size: few
CDR3 length: 14
V gene: TRBV10-3
CDR3 protein: CAISGQGYNYGYTF
CDR3 DNA: TGTGCCATCAGTGGACAGGGTTATAACTATGGCTACACCTTC

J gene: TRBJ2-5
D gene: .
clone size: .
CDR3 length: 15
V gene: TRBV13
CDR3 protein: CASGLMGSKSETQYF
CDR3 DNA: TGTGCCAGCGGCTTAATGGGCTCAAAAAGCGAGACCCAGTACTTC

J gene: TRBJ2-1
D gene: TRBD2
clone size: few
CDR3 length: 13
V gene: TRBV7-2
CDR3 protein: CASNSGALNEQFF
CDR3 DNA: TGTGCCTCGAATAGCGGGGCCCTAAATGAGCAGTTCTTC

J gene: TRBJ2-3
D gene: TRBD1
clone size: many
CDR3 length: 15
V gene: TRBV11-1
CDR3 protein: CASSPRTGRTDTQYF
CDR3 DNA: TGCGCCAGCAGCCCAAGGACAGGCCGCACAGATACGCAGTATTTT

J gene: TRBJ2-1
D gene: TRBD2
clone size: .
CDR3 length: 16
V gene: TRBV5-4
CDR3 protein: CAGSLDGLAGDNEQFF
CDR3 DNA: TGTGCCGGCAGCTTGGACGGACTAGCGGGAGACAACGAGCAGTTCTTC

J gene: TRBJ1-2
D gene: .
clone size: .
CDR3 length: 16
V gene: TRBV6-1
CDR3 protein: CASGEAPGRLSYGYTF
CDR3 DNA: TGTGCCAGCGGTGAAGCACCGGGACGGCTGAGCTATGGCTACACCTTC

J gene: TRBJ2-3
D gene: TRBD1
clone size: few
CDR3 length: 15
V gene: TRBV20-1
CDR3 protein: CSARGTGARTDTQYF
CDR3 DNA: TGCAGTGCTAGGGGTACAGGGGCCCGCACAGATACGCAGTATTTT

J gene: TRBJ2-1
D gene: TRBD2
clone size: .
CDR3 length: 17
V gene: TRBV7-2
CDR3 protein: CASSVDSSGGSYNEQFF
CDR3 DNA: TGTGCCAGCAGCGTAGACTCTAGCGGGGGGTCCTACAATGAGCAGTTCTTC

J gene: TRBJ2-3
D gene: TRBD2
clone size: .
CDR3 length: 15
V gene: TRBV3-1
CDR3 protein: CASSQTSDPRDTQYF
CDR3 DNA: TGTGCCAGCAGCCAGACTAGCGACCCTCGGGATACGCAGTATTTT

J gene: TRBJ1-6
D gene: TRBD1
clone size: .
CDR3 length: 16
V gene: TRBV12-3/TRBV12-4
CDR3 protein: CASSLMQGARNSPLHF
CDR3 DNA: TGTGCCAGCAGTTTAATGCAGGGGGCGAGGAATTCACCCCTCCACTTT

J gene: TRBJ2-3
D gene: .
clone size: few
CDR3 length: 16
V gene: TRBV28
CDR3 protein: CASSFQGWGSTDTQYF
CDR3 DNA: TGTGCCAGCAGCTTCCAAGGGTGGGGTAGCACAGATACGCAGTATTTT

J gene: TRBJ2-7
D gene: TRBD1
clone size: few
CDR3 length: 15
V gene: TRBV29-1
CDR3 protein: CSVEDRRQGAYEQYF
CDR3 DNA: TGCAGCGTTGAAGATCGGAGACAGGGGGCCTACGAGCAGTACTTC

J gene: TRBJ2-3
D gene: TRBD2
clone size: .
CDR3 length: 16
V gene: TRBV25-1
CDR3 protein: CASSSRTSAEGDTQYF
CDR3 DNA: TGTGCCAGCAGTTCTAGGACTAGCGCGGAGGGGGATACGCAGTATTTT

J gene: TRBJ2-7
D gene: .
clone size: .
CDR3 length: 14
V gene: TRBV20-1
CDR3 protein: CSAELVGVYNEQYF
CDR3 DNA: TGCAGTGCCGAACTAGTTGGCGTCTACAATGAGCAGTACTTC

J gene: TRBJ2-3
D gene: TRBD2
clone size: .
CDR3 length: 18
V gene: TRBV4-2
CDR3 protein: CASSPRAAGTRRTDTQYF
CDR3 DNA: TGTGCCAGCAGCCCCCGTGCCGCGGGGACTAGAAGGACAGATACGCAGTATTTT

J gene: TRBJ2-7
D gene: TRBD1
clone size: few
CDR3 length: 15
V gene: TRBV12-3/TRBV12-4
CDR3 protein: CASSFSRDSAYEQYF
CDR3 DNA: TGTGCCAGCAGTTTCTCCCGGGACAGTGCATACGAGCAGTACTTC

J gene: TRBJ1-2
D gene: .
clone size: many
CDR3 length: 15
V gene: TRBV7-2
CDR3 protein: CASSLGPGTNYGYTF
CDR3 DNA: TGTGCCAGCAGCTTAGGTCCGGGAACTAACTATGGCTACACCTTC

J gene: TRBJ1-2
D gene: .
clone size: few
CDR3 length: 13
V gene: TRBV10-3
CDR3 protein: CAISDRLVYGYTF
CDR3 DNA: TGTGCCATCAGTGATAGGCTTGTCTATGGCTACACCTTC

J gene: TRBJ2-3
D gene: TRBD2
clone size: few
CDR3 length: 19
V gene: TRBV27
CDR3 protein: CASHALLLGTRRSPDTQYF
CDR3 DNA: TGTGCCAGTCATGCCCTCCTTCTCGGGACTAGACGTTCCCCAGATACGCAGTATTTT